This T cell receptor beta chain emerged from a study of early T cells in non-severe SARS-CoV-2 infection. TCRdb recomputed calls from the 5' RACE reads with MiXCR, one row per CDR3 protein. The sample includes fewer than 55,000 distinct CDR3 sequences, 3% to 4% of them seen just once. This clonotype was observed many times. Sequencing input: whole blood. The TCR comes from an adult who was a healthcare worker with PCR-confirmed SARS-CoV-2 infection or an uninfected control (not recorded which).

Here the CDR3 DNA reads TGTGCCAGCAGCTCCGGGACAGGGCGGAAGCATAGCGGGAGGGCTACAGAGACCCAGTACTTC. This encodes CASSSGTGRKHSGRATETQYF. The gene calls are TRBV6-2 or TRBV6-3 and TRBJ2-5; the match to TRBD2 covers 11 bases. The V gene end was trimmed by 6 bases and the J gene end by 4 bases; junction bases not matched to a gene: 25. CDR3 length: 21 residues. Germline values: CDR1 MNHEY, CDR2 SVGEGT.